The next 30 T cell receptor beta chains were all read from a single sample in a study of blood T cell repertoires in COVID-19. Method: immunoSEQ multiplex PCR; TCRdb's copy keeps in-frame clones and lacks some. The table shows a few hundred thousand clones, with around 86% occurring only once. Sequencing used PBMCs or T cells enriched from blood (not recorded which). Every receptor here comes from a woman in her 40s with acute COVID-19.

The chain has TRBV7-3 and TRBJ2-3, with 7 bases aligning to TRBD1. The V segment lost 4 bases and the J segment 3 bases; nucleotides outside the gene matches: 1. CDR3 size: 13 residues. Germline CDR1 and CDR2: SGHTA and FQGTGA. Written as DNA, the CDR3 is TGTGCCAGCAGCTCGACAGGGACAGATACGCAGTATTTT. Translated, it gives CASSSTGTDTQYF.

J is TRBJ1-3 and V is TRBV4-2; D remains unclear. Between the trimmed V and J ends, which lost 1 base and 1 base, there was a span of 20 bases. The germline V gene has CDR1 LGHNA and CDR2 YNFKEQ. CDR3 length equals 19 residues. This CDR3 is CASSQGNLWAGMSGNTIYF. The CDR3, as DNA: TGTGCCAGCAGCCAAGGGAACCTCTGGGCCGGCATGTCTGGAAACACCATATATTTT.

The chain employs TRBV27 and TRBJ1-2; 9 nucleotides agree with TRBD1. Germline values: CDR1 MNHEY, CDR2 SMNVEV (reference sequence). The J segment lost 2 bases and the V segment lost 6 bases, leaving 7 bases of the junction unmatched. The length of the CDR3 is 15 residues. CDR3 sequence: CASSPTGTGNYGYTF. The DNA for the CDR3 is TGTGCCAGCAGCCCAACCGGGACAGGGAACTATGGCTACACCTTC.

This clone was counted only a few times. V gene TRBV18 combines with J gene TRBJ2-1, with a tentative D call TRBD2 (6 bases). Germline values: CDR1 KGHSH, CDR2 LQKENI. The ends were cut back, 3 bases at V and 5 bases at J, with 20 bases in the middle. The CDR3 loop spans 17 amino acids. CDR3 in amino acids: CASSPTGTLSVNNEQFF. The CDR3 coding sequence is TGTGCCAGCTCACCCACGGGGACTTTGAGCGTCAACAATGAGCAGTTCTTC.

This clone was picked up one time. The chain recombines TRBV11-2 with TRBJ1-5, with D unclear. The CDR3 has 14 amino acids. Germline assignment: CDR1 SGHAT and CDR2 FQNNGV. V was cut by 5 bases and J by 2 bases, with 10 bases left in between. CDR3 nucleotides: TGTGCCAGCAGCATCGGACTTGGCAATCAGCCCCAGCATTTT. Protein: CASSIGLGNQPQHF.

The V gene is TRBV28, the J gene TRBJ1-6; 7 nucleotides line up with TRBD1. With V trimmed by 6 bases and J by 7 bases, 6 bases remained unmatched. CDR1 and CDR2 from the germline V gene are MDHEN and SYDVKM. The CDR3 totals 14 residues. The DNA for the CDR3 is TGTGCCAGCAGAGGGGGACAGTTGAATTCACCCCTCCACTTT. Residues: CASRGGQLNSPLHF.

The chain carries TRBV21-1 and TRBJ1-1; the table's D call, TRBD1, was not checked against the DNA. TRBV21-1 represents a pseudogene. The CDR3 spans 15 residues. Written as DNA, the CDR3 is TGTGCCAGCAGCAAGAAGGTAACAGGGGTGAGTGCAGCTTTCTTT. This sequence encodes CASSKKVTGVSAAFF.

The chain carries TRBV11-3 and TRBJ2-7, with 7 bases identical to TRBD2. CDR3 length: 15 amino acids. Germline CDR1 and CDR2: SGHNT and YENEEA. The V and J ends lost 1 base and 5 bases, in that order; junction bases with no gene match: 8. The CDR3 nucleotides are TGTGCCAGCAGCTTAGGGAGGCGGGAGATCGACGAGCAGTACTTC. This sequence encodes CASSLGRREIDEQYF.

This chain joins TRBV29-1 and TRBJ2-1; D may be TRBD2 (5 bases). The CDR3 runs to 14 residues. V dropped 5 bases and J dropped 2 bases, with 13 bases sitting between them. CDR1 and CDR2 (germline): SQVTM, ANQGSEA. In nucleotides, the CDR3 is TGCAGCGTTTCCCTCTCGGGAACCTACAATGAGCAGTTCTTC. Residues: CSVSLSGTYNEQFF.

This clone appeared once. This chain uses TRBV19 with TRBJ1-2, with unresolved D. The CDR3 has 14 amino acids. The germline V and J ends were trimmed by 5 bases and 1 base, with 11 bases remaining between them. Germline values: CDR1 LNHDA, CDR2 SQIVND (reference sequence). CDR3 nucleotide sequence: TGTGCCAGTAGTTTGGCAGGCTTTAACTATGGCTACACCTTC. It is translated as CASSLAGFNYGYTF. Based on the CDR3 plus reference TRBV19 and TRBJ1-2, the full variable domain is DGGITQSPKYLFRKEGQNVTLSCEQNLNHDAMYWYRQDPGQGLRLIYYSQIVNDFQKGDIAEGYSVSREKKESFPLTVTSAQKNPTAFYLCASSLAGFNYGYTFGSGTRLTVV.

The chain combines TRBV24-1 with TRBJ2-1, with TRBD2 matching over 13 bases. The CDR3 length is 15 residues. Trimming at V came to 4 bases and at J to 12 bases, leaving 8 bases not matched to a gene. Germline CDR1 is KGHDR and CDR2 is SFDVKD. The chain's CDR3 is CATSENGLAGAGQFF. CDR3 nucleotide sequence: TGTGCCACCAGTGAGAACGGACTAGCGGGAGCCGGGCAGTTCTTC.

CDR3 residues: CASSDGTGRFYEQYF. The CDR3 bases are TGCGCCAGCAGCGATGGGACAGGAAGGTTTTACGAGCAGTACTTC. This chain joins TRBV5-1 and TRBJ2-7; the match to TRBD1 covers 8 bases. This CDR3 is 15 amino acids long. Germline CDR1 and CDR2: SGHRS and YFSETQ. The junction had 10 bases not matched to a gene; V was cut back by 4 bases and J by 4 bases.

The CDR3 nucleotides read TGCGCCAGCAGCTTGAGCGGGGGCAAAAACATTCAGTACTTC. As protein: CASSLSGGKNIQYF. This chain uses TRBV5-1 with TRBJ2-4; 8 positions match TRBD2. Germline V gene sequence: CDR1 SGHRS, CDR2 YFSETQ. V gave up 1 base and J gave up 3 bases; unmatched junction bases: 0. CDR3 size: 14 residues.

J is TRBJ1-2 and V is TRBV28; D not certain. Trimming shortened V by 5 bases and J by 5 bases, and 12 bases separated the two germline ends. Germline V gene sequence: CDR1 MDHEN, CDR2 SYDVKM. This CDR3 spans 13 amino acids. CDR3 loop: CASSPELLYGYTF. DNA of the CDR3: TGTGCCAGCAGTCCCGAACTCCTTTATGGCTACACCTTC.

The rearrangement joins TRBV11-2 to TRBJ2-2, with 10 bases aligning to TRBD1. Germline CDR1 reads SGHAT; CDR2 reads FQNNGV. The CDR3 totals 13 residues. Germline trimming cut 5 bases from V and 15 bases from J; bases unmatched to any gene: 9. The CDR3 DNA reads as TGTGCCAGCAGCGCTGACAGGGGGCGCGAGGTGTTTTTT. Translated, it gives CASSADRGREVFF.

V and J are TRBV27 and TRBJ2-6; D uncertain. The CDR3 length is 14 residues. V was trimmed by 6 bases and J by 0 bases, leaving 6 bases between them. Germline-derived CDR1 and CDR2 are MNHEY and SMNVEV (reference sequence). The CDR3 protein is CASSRSSGANVLTF. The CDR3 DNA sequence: TGTGCCAGCAGCAGAAGCTCTGGGGCCAACGTCCTGACTTTC.

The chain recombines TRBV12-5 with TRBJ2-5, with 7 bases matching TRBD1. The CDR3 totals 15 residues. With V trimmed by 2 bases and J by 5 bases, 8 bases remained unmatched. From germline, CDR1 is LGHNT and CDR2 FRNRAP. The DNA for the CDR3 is TGTGCTAGTGGTTTGCGACAGGGCAGAGGGGAGACCCAGTACTTC. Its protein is CASGLRQGRGETQYF.

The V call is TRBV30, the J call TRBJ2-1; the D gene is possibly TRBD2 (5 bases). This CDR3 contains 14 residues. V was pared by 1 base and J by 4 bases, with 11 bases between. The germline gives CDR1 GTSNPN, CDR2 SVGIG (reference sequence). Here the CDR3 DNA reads TGTGCCTGGAGTGACGAGCGGTCGTACAATGAGCAGTTCTTC. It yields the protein CAWSDERSYNEQFF.

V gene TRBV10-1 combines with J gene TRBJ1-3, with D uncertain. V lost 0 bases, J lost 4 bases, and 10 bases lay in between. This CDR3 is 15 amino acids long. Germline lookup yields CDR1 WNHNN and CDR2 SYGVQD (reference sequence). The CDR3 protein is CASSESIGRGNTIYF. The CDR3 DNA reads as TGCGCCAGCAGTGAGTCAATAGGGAGAGGAAACACCATATATTTT.

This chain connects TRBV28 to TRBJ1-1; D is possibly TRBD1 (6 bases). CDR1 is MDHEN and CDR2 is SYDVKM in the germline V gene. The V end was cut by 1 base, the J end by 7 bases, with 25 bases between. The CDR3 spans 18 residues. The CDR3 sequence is CASSLFGQTRTLKIEAFF. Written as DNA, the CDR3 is TGTGCCAGCAGTTTATTCGGACAGACACGCACATTAAAGATTGAAGCTTTCTTT.

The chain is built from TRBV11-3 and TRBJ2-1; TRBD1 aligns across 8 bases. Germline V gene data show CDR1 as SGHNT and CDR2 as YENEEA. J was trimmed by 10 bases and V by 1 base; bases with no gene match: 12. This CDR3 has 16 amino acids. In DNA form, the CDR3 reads TGTGCCAGCAGCTTAGGGAAGCAGGGGGCCTTTCGGGAGCAGTTCTTC. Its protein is CASSLGKQGAFREQFF.

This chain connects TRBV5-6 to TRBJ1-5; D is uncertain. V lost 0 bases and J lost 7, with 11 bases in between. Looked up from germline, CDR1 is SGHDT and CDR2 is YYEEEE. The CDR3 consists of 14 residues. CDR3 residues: CASSLGRGRQPQHF. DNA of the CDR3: TGTGCCAGCAGCTTGGGGCGGGGAAGGCAGCCCCAGCATTTT.

For the CDR3, the DNA is TGTGCCAGCCGACAGGGGGCTAAGAATTCACCCCTCCACTTT. This codes for CASRQGAKNSPLHF. The chain is built from TRBV28 and TRBJ1-6; 10 nucleotides line up with TRBD1. The germline V gene encodes CDR1 MDHEN and CDR2 SYDVKM. This CDR3 spans 14 amino acids. With 8 bases clipped from V and 7 bases from J, the junction kept 5 bases outside the gene matches.

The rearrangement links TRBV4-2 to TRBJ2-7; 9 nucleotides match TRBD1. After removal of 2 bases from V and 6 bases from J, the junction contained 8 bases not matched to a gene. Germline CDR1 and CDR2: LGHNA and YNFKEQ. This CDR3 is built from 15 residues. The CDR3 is CASSQSPGTGSEQYF. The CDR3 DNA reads TGTGCCAGCAGCCAAAGTCCCGGGACAGGGTCCGAGCAGTACTTC.

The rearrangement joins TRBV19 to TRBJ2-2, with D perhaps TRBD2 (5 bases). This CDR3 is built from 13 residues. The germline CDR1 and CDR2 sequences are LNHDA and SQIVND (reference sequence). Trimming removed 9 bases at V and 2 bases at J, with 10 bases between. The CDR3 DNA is TGTGCCAGCGAGGGCCCCAACACCGGGGAGCTGTTTTTT. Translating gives CASEGPNTGELFF.

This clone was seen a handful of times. CDR3 sequence: CASSLGTSTYNEQFF. The DNA for the CDR3 is TGTGCCAGCAGTTTAGGGACTAGCACCTACAATGAGCAGTTCTTC. This chain connects TRBV27 to TRBJ2-1, with 9 bases lining up with TRBD2. CDR1 and CDR2 from the germline V gene are MNHEY and SMNVEV (reference sequence). This CDR3 is 15 amino acids long. V was clipped by 2 bases and J by 2 bases; unmatched bases: 1.

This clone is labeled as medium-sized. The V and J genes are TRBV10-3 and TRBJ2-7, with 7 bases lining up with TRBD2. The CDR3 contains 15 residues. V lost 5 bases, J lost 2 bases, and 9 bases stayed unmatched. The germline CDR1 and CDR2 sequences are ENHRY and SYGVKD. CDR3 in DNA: TGTGCCATCAGTTACCGGGGGGACGGGACCTACGAGCAGTACTTC. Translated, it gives CAISYRGDGTYEQYF.

CDR3 sequence (DNA): TGTGCCAGCAGTAAGTCTAGGGGAGAGCAGTTCTTC. Protein: CASSKSRGEQFF. The chain is built from TRBV6-5 and TRBJ2-1, with a possible D match to TRBD1 (5 bases). The germline V and J ends were trimmed by 5 bases and 10 bases, with 12 bases remaining between them. CDR1 is MNHEY and CDR2 is SVGAGI in the germline V gene. The CDR3 is 12 amino acids.

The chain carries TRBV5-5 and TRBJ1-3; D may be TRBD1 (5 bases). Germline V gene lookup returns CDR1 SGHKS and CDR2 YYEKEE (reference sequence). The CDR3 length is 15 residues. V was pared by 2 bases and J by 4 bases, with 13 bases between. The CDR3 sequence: CASSFLRGRGNTIYF. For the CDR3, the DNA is TGTGCCAGCAGCTTCTTAAGGGGCAGAGGAAACACCATATATTTT.

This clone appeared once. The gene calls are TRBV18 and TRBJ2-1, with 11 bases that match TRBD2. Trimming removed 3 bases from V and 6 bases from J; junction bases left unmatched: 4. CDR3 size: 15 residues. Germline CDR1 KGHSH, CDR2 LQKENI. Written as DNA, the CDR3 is TGTGCCAGCTCACCGGAGACTAGCGGGACCAATGAGCAGTTCTTC. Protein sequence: CASSPETSGTNEQFF.